This is a list of T cell receptor beta chains from one sample in a study of cytomegalovirus exposure and HLA in healthy donors. TCRdb keeps only in-frame clones here, not all; method: immunoSEQ multiplex PCR. The data show about 140,000 clones, about 74% seen once. Sequenced material: PBMCs. These TCRs come from a male donor in good health and CMV-seronegative. The CDR3 runs from the conserved cysteine through the conserved F or W. The D gene is left open where the match is weak. Not every row has a clone size; where given, it reads once, few, many or a size class.

J: TRBJ2-5; length: 15; V: TRBV5-4; D: TRBD2; size: few; DNA: TGTGCCAGCAGGACAGGGACTAGCGGGAGCGAGACCCAGTACTTC; CDR3: CASRTGTSGSETQYF
J: TRBJ2-3; length: 17; V: TRBV14; D: TRBD1; size: .; DNA: TGTGCCAGCAGCCAACGGACAGGGGGCATAAGCACAGATACGCAGTATTTT; CDR3: CASSQRTGGISTDTQYF
J: TRBJ2-5; length: 15; V: TRBV6-5; D: TRBD2; size: .; DNA: TGTGCCAGCAGTTTAAGCGGGAGTAAGTCAGAGACCCAGTACTTC; CDR3: CASSLSGSKSETQYF
J: TRBJ2-4; length: 16; V: TRBV7-2; D: TRBD2; size: .; DNA: TGTGCCAGCAGCTTAATGTGGGGGGGTGCCAAAAACATTCAGTACTTC; CDR3: CASSLMWGGAKNIQYF
J: TRBJ2-2; length: 15; V: TRBV4-3; D: .; size: .; DNA: TGCGCCAGCAGCCAAAGGACACTGAACACCGGGGAGCTGTTTTTT; CDR3: CASSQRTLNTGELFF
J: TRBJ2-2; length: 15; V: TRBV2; D: .; size: .; DNA: TGTGCCAGCAGTCGACGGGGGGCGATGACCGGGGAGCTGTTTTTT; CDR3: CASSRRGAMTGELFF
J: TRBJ2-4; length: 16; V: TRBV27; D: TRBD2; size: once; DNA: TGTGCCAGCAGTCCACGGACTAGCGGGGGATGGGGCATTCAGTACTTC; CDR3: CASSPRTSGGWGIQYF
J: TRBJ1-1; length: 13; V: TRBV5-1; D: TRBD1; size: once; DNA: TGCGCCAGCAGCTTGGCGGGGACAGGGACCGCTTTCTTT; CDR3: CASSLAGTGTAFF
J: TRBJ2-3; length: 20; V: TRBV12-5; D: TRBD2; size: .; DNA: TGTGCTAGTGGTTTGACCCGAGGGACTAGCGGGGGGGCCCGAACAGATACGCAGTATTTT; CDR3: CASGLTRGTSGGARTDTQYF
J: TRBJ2-5; length: 15; V: TRBV28; D: TRBD1; size: .; DNA: TGTGCCAGCAGTGTGCCGGGACAGGGTGAGCAGACCCAGTACTTC; CDR3: CASSVPGQGEQTQYF
J: TRBJ2-2; length: 16; V: TRBV7-9; D: TRBD1; size: .; DNA: TGTGCCAGCAGCTTTCAGGGGGCGGCGAACACCGGGGAGCTGTTTTTT; CDR3: CASSFQGAANTGELFF
J: TRBJ2-7; length: 13; V: TRBV28; D: .; size: .; DNA: TGTGCCAGCAGCATCTCGACAGCCTACGAGCAGTACTTC; CDR3: CASSISTAYEQYF
J: TRBJ2-1; length: 16; V: TRBV27; D: .; size: .; DNA: TGTGCCAGCAGTTTATCTCCAGGTACCAACTACAATGAGCAGTTCTTC; CDR3: CASSLSPGTNYNEQFF
J: TRBJ2-5; length: 14; V: TRBV5-1; D: TRBD1; size: .; DNA: TGCGCCAGCAGAGATGGACAGGGGATGGAGACCCAGTACTTC; CDR3: CASRDGQGMETQYF
J: TRBJ1-5; length: 13; V: TRBV6-5; D: .; size: .; DNA: TGTGCCAGCAGGTCAGGACTAGCCGCTCCCCAGCATTTT; CDR3: CASRSGLAAPQHF
J: TRBJ2-7; length: 14; V: TRBV6-6; D: .; size: .; DNA: TGTGCCAGCAGTTCGACACCGACCTTCTACGAGCAGTACTTC; CDR3: CASSSTPTFYEQYF
J: TRBJ2-7; length: 12; V: TRBV13; D: .; size: .; DNA: TGTGCCAGCAGCCTCGGCTCCTACGAGCAGTACTTC; CDR3: CASSLGSYEQYF
J: TRBJ2-7; length: 15; V: TRBV28; D: TRBD2; size: .; DNA: TGTGCCAGCAGGGTGAGCCTAGCGGGACGGTACGAGCAGTACTTC; CDR3: CASRVSLAGRYEQYF
J: TRBJ2-5; length: 14; V: TRBV5-6; D: TRBD1; size: .; DNA: TGTGCCAGCAGCTTTCGGGGACAGGGAGAGACCCAGTACTTC; CDR3: CASSFRGQGETQYF
J: TRBJ2-3; length: 14; V: TRBV9; D: TRBD2; size: .; DNA: TGTGCCAGCAGCGGGGGACTAGTTACAGATACGCAGTATTTT; CDR3: CASSGGLVTDTQYF
J: TRBJ1-2; length: 11; V: TRBV30; D: .; size: few; DNA: TGTGCCTGGAGTATGGGGGGGGGCTACACCTTC; CDR3: CAWSMGGGYTF
J: TRBJ1-6; length: 12; V: TRBV6-6; D: .; size: .; DNA: TGCGTAGCAGGAGGGTGGGGATCACCCCTCCACTTT; CDR3: CVAGGWGSPLHF
J: TRBJ2-7; length: 10; V: TRBV7-3; D: .; size: .; DNA: TGTGCCAGCAGCCCTTACGAGCAGTACTTC; CDR3: CASSPYEQYF
J: TRBJ2-7; length: 17; V: TRBV4-3; D: TRBD2; size: once; DNA: TGCGCCAGCAGCCAAGATCCGAAGCGGGAGGGCGTCTACGAGCAGTACTTC; CDR3: CASSQDPKREGVYEQYF
J: TRBJ2-3; length: 18; V: TRBV1; D: .; size: few; DNA: TGCACCAGCAGCCATGCTCCGGGACTAGCGGGAAACACAGATACGCAGTATTTT; CDR3: CTSSHAPGLAGNTDTQYF
J: TRBJ2-7; length: 13; V: TRBV2; D: .; size: .; DNA: TGTGCCAGCATGGGGACATCCTCCTACGAGCAGTACTTC; CDR3: CASMGTSSYEQYF
J: TRBJ2-7; length: 16; V: TRBV4-3; D: TRBD1; size: .; DNA: TGCGCCAGCAGCCACGGGACAGGGGACGCTCTCTACGAGCAGTACTTC; CDR3: CASSHGTGDALYEQYF
J: TRBJ1-2; length: 13; V: TRBV6-5; D: TRBD1; size: .; DNA: TGTGCCAGCAGTTGGGGACAGGGCCGTGGCTACACCTTC; CDR3: CASSWGQGRGYTF
J: TRBJ2-3; length: 15; V: TRBV7-3; D: TRBD2; size: .; DNA: TGTGCCAGCAGCTTAACTCTAGCGGTAACAGATACGCAGTATTTT; CDR3: CASSLTLAVTDTQYF
J: TRBJ2-3; length: 15; V: TRBV2; D: TRBD1; size: .; DNA: TGTGCCAGCAGGGCGGACAGGGCGAGCACAGATACGCAGTATTTT; CDR3: CASRADRASTDTQYF
J: TRBJ2-3; length: 14; V: TRBV5-1; D: TRBD2; size: .; DNA: TGCGCCAGCAGCACTAGCGGGGGCACAGATACGCAGTATTTT; CDR3: CASSTSGGTDTQYF
J: TRBJ2-7; length: 15; V: TRBV7-9; D: TRBD1; size: .; DNA: TGTGCCAGCAGCCCTCTGGGGACAGGGGGATACGAGCAGTACTTC; CDR3: CASSPLGTGGYEQYF
J: TRBJ2-6; length: 15; V: TRBV14; D: .; size: .; DNA: TGTGCCAGCAGCAGAGCTGTCGGGGGGGCCAACGTCCTGACTTTC; CDR3: CASSRAVGGANVLTF
J: TRBJ1-3; length: 16; V: TRBV30; D: .; size: .; DNA: TGTGCCTGGAGTGTAGGAGGTCTCTTCTCTGGAAACACCATATATTTT; CDR3: CAWSVGGLFSGNTIYF
J: TRBJ1-2; length: 13; V: TRBV6-5; D: .; size: .; DNA: TGTGCCAGCAGTTACGAGCGGACCTATGGCTACACCTTC; CDR3: CASSYERTYGYTF
J: TRBJ2-3; length: 14; V: TRBV28; D: TRBD2; size: .; DNA: TGTGCCAGCAGTGTGACTAGCGGGGCAGATACGCAGTATTTT; CDR3: CASSVTSGADTQYF
J: TRBJ2-2; length: 16; V: TRBV11-2; D: .; size: .; DNA: TGTGCCAGCAGCCCCTACGTAACGGTCGGTACCGGGGAGCTGTTTTTT; CDR3: CASSPYVTVGTGELFF
J: TRBJ2-5; length: 14; V: TRBV5-1; D: TRBD2; size: .; DNA: TGCGCCAGCAGCCCGAGCGGGAGCCAAGAGACCCAGTACTTC; CDR3: CASSPSGSQETQYF
J: TRBJ2-1; length: 15; V: TRBV18; D: TRBD1; size: .; DNA: TGTGCCAGCTCACTCTCCGGGACAGGGAACAATGAGCAGTTCTTC; CDR3: CASSLSGTGNNEQFF
J: TRBJ1-1; length: 14; V: TRBV7-9; D: TRBD1; size: .; DNA: TGTGCCAGCAGCTTAGAGGGGGCCGGCTCCGAAGCTTTCTTT; CDR3: CASSLEGAGSEAFF
J: TRBJ2-7; length: 14; V: TRBV28; D: TRBD2; size: .; DNA: TGTGCCAGCAGGCCCATAGCGGGAGTTTACGAGCAGTACTTC; CDR3: CASRPIAGVYEQYF
J: TRBJ1-5; length: 14; V: TRBV28; D: .; size: .; DNA: TGTGCCAGCAGTCTAGCGGGGAGCAATCAGCCCCAGCATTTT; CDR3: CASSLAGSNQPQHF